This T cell receptor (beta chain) originates from a study of metastatic and nonmetastatic thyroid tumors. For the study at large: Repertoires from malignant and benign thyroid patients were compared across blood and tumor or nodule tissue.

No treatment of any kind had been given to any patient before thyroid surgery. TCRdb reassembled clones from the PCR reads with MiXCR. The repertoire holds about 19,000 clones, with around a quarter as singletons. Study-level results: Reported TCR beta diversity, measured in blood and tumor, was significantly higher for malignant thyroid tumors than for benign nodules.

Germline CDR1 and CDR2: GTSNPN and SVGIG (reference sequence). This CDR3 has 12 amino acids. V lost 0 bases and J 6 bases, leaving 8 bases between the germline ends. Turning to this clone: Its antigen is unidentified.

The TCR originated in a female donor with papillary thyroid cancer or a benign thyroid nodule (not recorded which). Some clones in this sample may be carry-over from other donors' samples. The V call is TRBV30, the J call TRBJ1-1, with D possibly matching TRBD1 (5 bases). The sequenced sample consisted of tumor tissue. In DNA, the CDR3 is TGTGCCTGGAGTGTACAGGAGGCTGAAGCTTTCTTT. Translation gives CAWSVQEAEAFF.